The sequence of this T cell receptor (beta chain) was determined in a study of blood T cell repertoires in COVID-19. CDR3 length: 15 residues. From germline, CDR1 is SGDLS and CDR2 YYNGEE. V was clipped by 3 bases and J by 0 bases; unmatched bases: 5. Sequencing used immunoSEQ multiplex PCR; TCRdb keeps in-frame clones, though not all of them. The sample includes approximately 130,000 clones, more than 70% of them seen just once. The TCR originated in a human donor in a cohort sampled during active COVID-19. Sequenced material: peripheral blood. The V call is TRBV9, the J call TRBJ1-2; 7 bases match TRBD1. The CDR3 spells CASSDRDSSNYGYTF. CDR3 sequence (DNA): TGTGCCAGCAGCGATCGGGACAGTTCTAACTATGGCTACACCTTC.